This record looks at one T cell receptor beta chain sequence and its context. TCRdb's copy holds only in-frame clones and misses some; the assay was immunoSEQ multiplex PCR. The sample includes over 350,000 clones, 85% to 95% of them seen just once. These data belong to a study of shared T cell receptors in the human thymus. Trimming shortened V by 6 bases and J by 5 bases, and 16 bases separated the two germline ends. Looked up from germline, CDR1 is MNHNS and CDR2 is SASEGT. CDR3 length equals 14 residues. The chain has TRBV6-1 and TRBJ1-1, with D possibly TRBD1 on 5 matching bases. The sequenced sample consisted of thymocytes. The receptor was derived from a human donor. CDR3 loop: CASSRSREGTEAFF. The CDR3 nucleotides read TGTGCCAGCAGCAGGTCCAGGGAAGGAACTGAAGCTTTCTTT.